This is a list of T cell receptor beta chains from one sample in a study of T cells in Graves' hyperthyroidism and ophthalmopathy. TCRdb reanalysed the multiplex PCR reads using MiXCR and keeps one entry per CDR3 protein. The table records 35,000 to 40,000 distinct CDR3 sequences, roughly 49% of them present only once. The sample was blood. Receptor source: a woman between 50 and 59 years old with Graves' hyperthyroidism that later progressed to Graves' ophthalmopathy. Each CDR3 is given without its conserved first and last residue. Each record gives: V gene, CDR3 protein.

V: TRBV7-2; CDR3: ASSSLRTRDSGNTIY
V: TRBV4-1; CDR3: ASSPNYGYT
V: TRBV4-3; CDR3: ASSQDVDRVWAKNIQY
V: TRBV11-3; CDR3: ASSSGTSGKYEQY
V: TRBV19; CDR3: TSSIESGASGSGEQY
V: TRBV6-1; CDR3: ASSEHRQGYGYTIY
V: TRBV20-1; CDR3: SVYEQY
V: TRBV12-3/TRBV12-4; CDR3: ASSFPGTTEQY
V: TRBV24-1; CDR3: ATSGEAVNEQF
V: TRBV12-3/TRBV12-4; CDR3: ASRANSFLYGYT
V: TRBV10-3; CDR3: AISEYGNTEAF
V: TRBV20-1; CDR3: SARGQVNTEAF
V: TRBV18; CDR3: ASPNQGIGNQPQH
V: TRBV20-1; CDR3: SGLTGYGYT
V: TRBV6-6; CDR3: ASSPSMWGYT
V: TRBV5-8; CDR3: ASSSTNDLQGTQY
V: TRBV20-1; CDR3: SAGRAGDGQPQH
V: TRBV9; CDR3: ASSVDGLAETYEQY
V: TRBV2; CDR3: ASFKEPDTQY
V: TRBV20-1; CDR3: SARNSGRGREQY
V: TRBV20-1; CDR3: SARTGGPY
V: TRBV6-4; CDR3: ASSDGLAAYSYEQY
V: TRBV5-1; CDR3: ASSLDLAGVYEQY